This is a list of T cell receptor beta chains from one sample in a study of cytomegalovirus exposure and HLA in healthy donors. Sequencing was performed with immunoSEQ multiplex PCR; in TCRdb, only in-frame clones are kept and a portion is missing. The sample shows around 130,000 clones, over 70% of them seen only once. Sequenced sample: PBMCs. All receptors come from a woman in her sixties in good health and CMV-seropositive. Both conserved end residues are part of each CDR3. A D gene is named only where the DNA matches it firmly. Some rows mark clone size as missing; the rest say once, few, many or name a class of expanded clone.

V gene	clone size	D gene	J gene	CDR3 protein	CDR3 DNA
TRBV9	-	-	TRBJ2-7	CASSVGPGIRYEQYF	TGTGCCAGCAGCGTAGGCCCAGGGATTAGATACGAGCAGTACTTC
TRBV6-5	-	-	TRBJ1-1	CASSSLTGDEAFF	TGTGCCAGCAGCAGCCTCACAGGCGATGAAGCTTTCTTT
TRBV6-5	-	TRBD1	TRBJ2-2	CASSRQGANTGELFF	TGTGCCAGCAGTCGACAGGGAGCGAACACCGGGGAGCTGTTTTTT
TRBV5-1	-	TRBD2	TRBJ2-7	CASSGLAGTHYEQYF	TGCGCCAGCAGCGGGCTAGCGGGGACTCACTACGAGCAGTACTTC
TRBV5-1	-	TRBD2	TRBJ2-7	CASSLGSGGVTYEQYF	TGCGCCAGCAGCTTGGGAAGCGGGGGGGTAACCTACGAGCAGTACTTC
TRBV2	-	-	TRBJ1-1	CASSFDSDGRVTEAFF	TGTGCCAGCAGTTTTGACTCGGACGGGAGAGTCACTGAAGCTTTCTTT
TRBV19	-	-	TRBJ1-1	CASSPRQRLNTEAFF	TGTGCCAGTAGTCCCCGACAGAGACTGAACACTGAAGCTTTCTTT
TRBV11-2	once	-	TRBJ1-6	CASSSIRLTFEPLHF	TGTGCCAGCAGCTCCATAAGACTCACATTCGAACCCCTCCACTTT
TRBV13	-	TRBD1	TRBJ1-5	CASSSRDRGGNQPQHF	TGTGCCAGCAGCTCAAGGGACAGGGGGGGTAATCAGCCCCAGCATTTT
TRBV15	-	TRBD2	TRBJ2-2	CATSKLAGVNTGELFF	TGTGCCACCAGCAAGCTAGCGGGGGTCAACACCGGGGAGCTGTTTTTT
TRBV5-6	-	TRBD1	TRBJ2-7	CASSFSQGAGLYEQYF	TGTGCCAGCAGCTTCTCACAGGGGGCGGGACTCTACGAGCAGTACTTC
TRBV27	-	TRBD2	TRBJ2-7	CASSIGTSPYEQYF	TGTGCCAGCAGTATCGGGACTAGCCCCTACGAGCAGTACTTC
TRBV7-8	-	-	TRBJ1-1	CASSLGLTEAFF	TGTGCCAGCAGCTTAGGGCTCACTGAAGCTTTCTTT
TRBV7-9	few	TRBD1	TRBJ1-1	CASSPPNRGNTEAFF	TGTGCCAGCAGCCCCCCGAACAGGGGGAACACTGAAGCTTTCTTT
TRBV6-5	-	-	TRBJ1-1	CASSPPRNTEAFF	TGTGCCAGCAGCCCTCCTCGGAACACTGAAGCTTTCTTT
TRBV28	-	TRBD1	TRBJ2-6	CASSSQGAAGANVLTF	TGTGCCAGCAGTTCACAGGGGGCGGCTGGGGCCAACGTCCTGACTTTC
TRBV7-9	-	-	TRBJ2-2	CASSLAGAYTGELFF	TGTGCCAGCAGCTTAGCGGGGGCTTACACCGGGGAGCTGTTTTTT
TRBV14	-	-	TRBJ1-2	CASSHEEGGYGYTF	TGTGCCAGCAGCCATGAAGAAGGGGGATATGGCTACACCTTC
TRBV6-5	-	-	TRBJ1-4	CASSPVASFLEKLFF	TGTGCCAGCAGCCCGGTCGCATCGTTTTTGGAAAAACTGTTTTTT
TRBV7-3	-	-	TRBJ2-5	CASSPRGPVEETQYF	TGTGCCAGCAGCCCCCGAGGGCCAGTAGAAGAGACCCAGTACTTC
TRBV7-3	few	-	TRBJ2-3	CASSRSVTDTQYF	TGTGCCAGCAGCCGAAGCGTAACAGATACGCAGTATTTT
TRBV2	-	TRBD1	TRBJ1-5	CASTGTGNYQPQHF	TGTGCCAGCACAGGGACAGGGAATTATCAGCCCCAGCATTTT